What follows describes a single T cell receptor beta chain. The clone's antigen remains unknown. No base quality information exists; no much larger clone differs at one position. The library relied on 5' RACE. Data came from an Illumina HiSeq 2500. A second 7 to 11 cycle PCR used a sample-barcoded 5' primer and a J-beta primer mix. Each TCR beta cDNA molecule received a unique molecular identifier from a template-switch 5' adaptor carrying 12 random nucleotides. Each sample yielded at least 2.5 million CDR3-containing paired-end reads. All of the RNA was converted into first-strand cDNA using the Mint cDNA synthesis kit, with a TRBC-specific oligonucleotide serving as the primer. After uracil-DNA glycosylase treatment, a first 18-cycle PCR used universal primers M1SS and BC2_uni_R on all cDNA. The study's processing was this. For normalization, 1 million high-quality reads, each with a distinct molecular identifier, were randomly selected from each sample. Instead of being binned into consensus sequences, reads with shared molecular identifiers were discarded. MiTCR, set to a Q25 quality threshold and the strictest error-elimination algorithm, was used for CDR3 identification, clonotype clustering and error correction. A nonparametric unseen species model using Euler transformation provided a lower-bound estimate of total TCR beta diversity. The raw public data were reprocessed by TCRdb itself: fastp quality trimming at Q25, MiXCR clonotype calling, in-frame beta chains only. A single entry per CDR3 protein holds the most common genes and DNA from its merged rows. What appears here as the V and J calls and clone size reflects TCRdb's work, not the paper's. The sample table lists 750,000 or so distinct CDR3 sequences, 20% to 25% of them with a count of one. Around 9.2% of the sample comes from the top ten.

The sample is drawn from a study of blood T cells in healthy people across ages (dated by TCRdb to between 2015 and 2016). Study-level background: In model experiments, template switching captured about one uniquely barcoded TCR beta cDNA molecule for every two T cells. Donors were grouped into four age groups: young (average 16 years), middle-aged (39), aged (about 60) and long-lived (roughly 80). Two additional independent replicas of 1 million unique cDNA reads from the same blood draw were analyzed for two donors (one aged 18 to 30 and one aged 80 or older). The study measured age-related changes in TCR beta repertoire diversity using deep sequencing normalized with unique cDNA molecular identifiers. Study-wide findings and limitations: Estimates of total diversity based on one million sequenced T cells were considered lower bounds and underestimates. Observed TCR beta diversity per million T cells fell roughly linearly with age, and a significant reduction was already apparent by age around 40. Because the CMV infection status of the donors was unknown, age-related changes in expanded clonotypes may potentially have been confounded. The percentage of naive T cells measured by flow cytometry correlated strongly with observed TCR beta diversity. Conclusive comparison of naive and antigen-experienced compartments was prevented by the profiling of bulk unsorted PBMCs. Compared with the aged group, the long-lived group had more naive CD4+ T cells, fewer expanded clones and increased TCR diversity, a pattern suggesting age selection.

Systemically healthy Caucasian individuals from Russia, 35 to 50 in total and aged about 6 to 90 years, were included as donors. Ten milliliters of peripheral blood were drawn from each donor into EDTA-treated Vacutainer tubes. Ficoll-Paque density-gradient centrifugation was used to isolate PBMCs, with at least 6.5 million per sample. Trizol reagent was used to extract total RNA from PBMCs, with at least 5.5 micrograms per sample. For every donor, an aliquot of PBMCs went through flow cytometry to measure the percentages of naive CD45RAhigh/CD27high T cells. In addition, the sample was reused for a study of T cells of mothers and their children. Reported in the second study: Nine systemically healthy Caucasian individuals, comprising three mothers and their six children, were included as donors. cDNA synthesis used all of the extracted RNA, with roughly 1.5 ug of RNA in each 15 ul reaction. In the second PCR, the M1S primer introduced both the sample barcodes and 2-4 random nucleotides. More than 9 million TCR beta CDR3 reads were obtained from each mother, and millions of reads were obtained from each child. Thymic selection similarly shapes TCR recombination output in related and unrelated pairs, with minor effect from inherited differences. Normalized repertoire overlap was always slightly but never significantly higher in related than unrelated mother-child pairs. No persistent microchimeric T cell clones were found, with a detection sensitivity of 80 to 100 clones per million clonotypes. To look for features that set related mother-child pairs apart from unrelated individuals, the researchers ran deep NGS to compare the TCR beta repertoires of mothers and children. Mothers averaged around 40 +/- 4 years of age and children averaged approximately 12 +/- 4 years. After adapter ligation was performed with NEBNext reagents, the libraries were sequenced on an Illumina HiSeq 2000 with 100+100 nt paired-end reads. To prevent cross-contamination, the mother and child libraries were prepared a month apart and were sequenced in separate runs. Between 500,000 and 2,000,000 distinct TCR beta clonotypes were identified per donor. Naive TCR beta clonotypes were estimated from low-frequency clonotypes matched to each donor's FACS-determined naive share, without sorting.

The sample was blood. This sequence originates from a boy aged 5 to 17 in good health.

The CDR3 loop reads CSARRGDTQYF. DNA sequence: TGCAGTGCCCGTCGGGGAGATACGCAGTATTTT. Rearrangement joined TRBV20-1 to TRBJ2-3; TRBD2 is possibly the D segment (5 matching bases). Sequences DFQATT (CDR1) and SNEGSKA (CDR2) are obtained from the germline V gene (reference sequence). Trimming at the junction amounts to 6 bases on V and 5 bases on J, and the germline ends lie 9 bases apart. The CDR3 measures 11 amino acids from cysteine to phenylalanine. Left in the record is the CDR3 DNA by itself, 33 bases read in frame from the first base.